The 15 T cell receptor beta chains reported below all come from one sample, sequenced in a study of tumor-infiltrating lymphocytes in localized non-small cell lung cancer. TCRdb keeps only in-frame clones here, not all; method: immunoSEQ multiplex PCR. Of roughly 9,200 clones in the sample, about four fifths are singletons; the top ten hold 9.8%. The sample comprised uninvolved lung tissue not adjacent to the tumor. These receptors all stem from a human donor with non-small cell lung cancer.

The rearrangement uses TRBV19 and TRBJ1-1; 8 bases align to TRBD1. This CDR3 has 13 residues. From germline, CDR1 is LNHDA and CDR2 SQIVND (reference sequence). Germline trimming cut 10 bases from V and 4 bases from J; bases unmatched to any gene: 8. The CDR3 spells CATNRGGSTEAFF. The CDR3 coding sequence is TGTGCCACTAACAGGGGGGGGAGCACTGAAGCTTTCTTT.

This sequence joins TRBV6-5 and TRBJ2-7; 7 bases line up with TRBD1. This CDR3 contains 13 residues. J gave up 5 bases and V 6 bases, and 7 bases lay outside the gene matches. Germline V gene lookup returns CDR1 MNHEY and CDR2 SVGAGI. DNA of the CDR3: TGTGCCAGCAGACCTCGTGACAGGGACGAGCAGTACTTC. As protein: CASRPRDRDEQYF.

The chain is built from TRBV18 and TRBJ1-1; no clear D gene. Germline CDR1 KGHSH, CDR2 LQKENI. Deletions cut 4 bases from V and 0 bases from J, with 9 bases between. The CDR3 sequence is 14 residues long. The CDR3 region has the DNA TGTGCCAGCTCACTAGAGTCCATGAACACTGAAGCTTTCTTT. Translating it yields CASSLESMNTEAFF.

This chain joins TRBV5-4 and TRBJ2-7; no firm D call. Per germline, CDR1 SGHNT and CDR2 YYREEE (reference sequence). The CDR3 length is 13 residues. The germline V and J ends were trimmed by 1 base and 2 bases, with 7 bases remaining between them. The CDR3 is CASSLQAAYEQYF. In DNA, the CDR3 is TGTGCCAGCAGCTTGCAAGCAGCCTACGAGCAGTACTTC.

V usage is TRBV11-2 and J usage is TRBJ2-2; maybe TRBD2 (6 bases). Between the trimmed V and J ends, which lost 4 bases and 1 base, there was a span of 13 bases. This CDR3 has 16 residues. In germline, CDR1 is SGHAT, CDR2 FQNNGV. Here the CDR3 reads CASSSAGSGNTGELFF. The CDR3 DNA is TGTGCCAGCAGCTCCGCTGGTAGCGGGAACACCGGGGAGCTGTTTTTT. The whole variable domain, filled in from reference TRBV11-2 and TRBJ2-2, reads EAGVAQSPRYKIIEKRQSVAFWCNPISGHATLYWYQQILGQGPKLLIQFQNNGVVDDSQLPKDRFSAERLKGVDSTLKIQPAKLEDSAVYLCASSSAGSGNTGELFFGEGSRLTVL.

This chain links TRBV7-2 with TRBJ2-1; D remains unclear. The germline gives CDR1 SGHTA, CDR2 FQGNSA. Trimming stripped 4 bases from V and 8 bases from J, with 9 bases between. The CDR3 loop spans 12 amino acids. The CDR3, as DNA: TGTGCCAGCAGCTCCGCCGCCCATGAGCAGTTCTTC. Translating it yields CASSSAAHEQFF.

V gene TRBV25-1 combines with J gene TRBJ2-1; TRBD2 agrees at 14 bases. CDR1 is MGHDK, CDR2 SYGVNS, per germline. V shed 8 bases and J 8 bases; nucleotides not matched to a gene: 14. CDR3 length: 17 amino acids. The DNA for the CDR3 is TGTGCCAGCTCGTGGGTCCGACTAGCGGGAGGGTGCGATGAGCAGTTCTTC. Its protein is CASSWVRLAGGCDEQFF.

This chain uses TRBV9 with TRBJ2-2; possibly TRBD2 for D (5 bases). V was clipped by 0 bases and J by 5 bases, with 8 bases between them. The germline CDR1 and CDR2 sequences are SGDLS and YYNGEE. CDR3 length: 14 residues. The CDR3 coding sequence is TGTGCCAGCAGCGTAGCCGGGGTAACCGGGGAGCTGTTTTTT. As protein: CASSVAGVTGELFF.

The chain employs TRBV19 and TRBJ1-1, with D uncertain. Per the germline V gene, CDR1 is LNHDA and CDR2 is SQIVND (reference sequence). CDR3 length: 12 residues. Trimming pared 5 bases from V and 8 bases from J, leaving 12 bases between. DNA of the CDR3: TGTGCCAGTAGTGCCCGACCCAAAGAAGCTTTCTTT. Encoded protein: CASSARPKEAFF. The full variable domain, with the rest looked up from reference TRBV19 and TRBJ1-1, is DGGITQSPKYLFRKEGQNVTLSCEQNLNHDAMYWYRQDPGQGLRLIYYSQIVNDFQKGDIAEGYSVSREKKESFPLTVTSAQKNPTAFYLCASSARPKEAFFGQGTRLTVV.

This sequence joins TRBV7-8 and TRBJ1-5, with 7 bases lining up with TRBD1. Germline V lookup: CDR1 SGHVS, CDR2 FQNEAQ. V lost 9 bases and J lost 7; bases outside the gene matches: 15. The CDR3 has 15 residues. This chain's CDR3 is CASTKGTAGRQPQHF. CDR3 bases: TGTGCCAGTACAAAAGGGACAGCAGGTAGACAGCCCCAGCATTTT. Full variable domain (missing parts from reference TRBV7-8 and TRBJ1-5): GAGVSQSPRYKVAKRGQDVALRCDPISGHVSLFWYQQALGQGPEFLTYFQNEAQLDKSGLPSDRFFAERPEGSVSTLKIQRTQQEDSAVYLCASTKGTAGRQPQHFGDGTRLSIL.

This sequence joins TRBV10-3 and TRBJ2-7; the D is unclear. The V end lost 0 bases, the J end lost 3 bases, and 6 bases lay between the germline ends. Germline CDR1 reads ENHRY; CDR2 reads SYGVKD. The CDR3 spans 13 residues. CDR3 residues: CAISESDGYEQYF. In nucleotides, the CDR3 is TGTGCCATCAGTGAGTCTGATGGCTACGAGCAGTACTTC.

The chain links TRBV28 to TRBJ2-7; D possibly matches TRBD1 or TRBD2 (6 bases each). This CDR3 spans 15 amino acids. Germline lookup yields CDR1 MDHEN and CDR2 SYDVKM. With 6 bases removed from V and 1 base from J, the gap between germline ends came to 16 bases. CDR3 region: CASSRIQGRSYEQYF. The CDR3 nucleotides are TGTGCCAGCAGCCGCATTCAGGGGAGGTCCTACGAGCAGTACTTC.

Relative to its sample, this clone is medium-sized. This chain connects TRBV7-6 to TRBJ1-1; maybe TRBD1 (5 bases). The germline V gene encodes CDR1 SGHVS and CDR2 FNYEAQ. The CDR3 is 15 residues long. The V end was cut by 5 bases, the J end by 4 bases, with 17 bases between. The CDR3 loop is CASSPQISGATEAFF. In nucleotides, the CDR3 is TGTGCCAGCAGCCCACAGATTTCCGGGGCCACTGAAGCTTTCTTT.

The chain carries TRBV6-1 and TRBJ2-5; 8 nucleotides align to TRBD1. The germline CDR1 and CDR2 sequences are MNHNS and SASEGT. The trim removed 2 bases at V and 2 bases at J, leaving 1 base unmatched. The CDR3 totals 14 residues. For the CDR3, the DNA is TGTGCCAGCAGTGAAACAGGGGGGCAAGAGACCCAGTACTTC. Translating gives CASSETGGQETQYF.

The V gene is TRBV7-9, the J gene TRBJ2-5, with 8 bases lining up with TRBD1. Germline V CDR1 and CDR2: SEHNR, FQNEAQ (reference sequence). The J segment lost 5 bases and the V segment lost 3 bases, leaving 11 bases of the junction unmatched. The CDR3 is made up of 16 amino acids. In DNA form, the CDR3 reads TGTGCCAGCAGCTTGTTCACAACAAGGACAGGGGAGACCCAGTACTTC. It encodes CASSLFTTRTGETQYF. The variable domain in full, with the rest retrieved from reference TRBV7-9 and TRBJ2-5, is DTGVSQNPRHKITKRGQNVTFRCDPISEHNRLYWYRQTLGQGPEFLTYFQNEAQLEKSRLLSDRFSAERPKGSFSTLEIQRTEQGDSAMYLCASSLFTTRTGETQYFGPGTRLLVL.